Each of the 3 T cell receptor beta chains below was sequenced from the same sample in a study of blood T cells in healthy people across ages. It was with a sample-barcoded 5' primer and a J-beta primer mix that a second PCR of about 7 to 12 cycles was run. TCRdb re-analysed the 5' RACE reads in MiXCR, keeping a single row per CDR3 protein. Of hundreds of thousands of distinct CDR3 sequences listed, roughly 41% are singletons. Sequencing was done on a sample of blood. Receptors were obtained from a man older than 75 in good health.

The chain couples TRBV18 to TRBJ2-5; D may be TRBD1 or TRBD2 (5 bases each). CDR1 KGHSH and CDR2 LQKENI come from the germline V gene. Trimming pared 8 bases from V and 2 bases from J, leaving 15 bases between. CDR3 length: 14 amino acids. Here the CDR3 DNA reads TGTGCCAGCCATCCGCCAGGGACGCAAGAGACCCAGTACTTC. Translation gives CASHPPGTQETQYF.

This chain uses TRBV7-2 with TRBJ2-1; TRBD2 matches at 11 bases. J gave up 5 bases and V 3 bases, and 0 bases lay outside the gene matches. CDR3 size: 14 residues. Per the germline V gene, CDR1 is SGHTA and CDR2 is FQGNSA. Here the CDR3 DNA reads TGTGCCAGCAGCTTGGGACTAGCGGACAATGAGCAGTTCTTC. Amino acid sequence: CASSLGLADNEQFF.

This clonotype was found a few times. V is TRBV7-3 and J is TRBJ2-3, with 9 bases fitting TRBD2. The germline CDR1 and CDR2 sequences are SGHTA and FQGTGA. CDR3 length: 16 residues. V gave up 2 bases and J gave up 5 bases; unmatched junction bases: 8. The chain's CDR3 is CASSLGAGGPGDTQYF. DNA for the CDR3: TGTGCCAGCAGCTTAGGGGCGGGGGGGCCAGGAGATACGCAGTATTTT.